This is a list of T cell receptor beta chains from one sample in a study of blood T cells in healthy people across ages. TCRdb reprocessed the 5' RACE reads via MiXCR and lists one record per CDR3 protein. This sample has about 830,000 distinct CDR3 sequences, with over 45% found just once. Sequencing was done on a sample of blood. The receptors were sampled from a young man in good health. Each CDR3 is given with its conserved first and last residue. D genes are given only for firm matches. A clone size is listed for some rows: how often the clone was seen (once, few, many), or a class if it is expanded.

v_gene	d_gene	j_gene	abundance	CDR3nt	CDR3aa
TRBV9	NA	TRBJ2-3	NA	TGTGCCAGCAGCATCTCCCTAGGGGAAGGGTCGGATACGCAGTATTTT	CASSISLGEGSDTQYF
TRBV29-1	NA	TRBJ2-7	NA	TGCAGCCCCGAGGAGGGAATTGCTTACGAGCAGTACTTC	CSPEEGIAYEQYF
TRBV3-1	NA	TRBJ1-5	once	TGTGCCAGCAGCCAAGCCGGAGGGTCGCCCCAGCATTTT	CASSQAGGSPQHF
TRBV3-1	NA	TRBJ2-3	NA	TGTGCCAGCAGCCAAGGCCTAGCGAGTGTAGCAGATACGCAGTATTTT	CASSQGLASVADTQYF
TRBV7-2	NA	TRBJ2-1	NA	TGTGCCAGTAGCTTAGCGTTGGGCAGGGAATACAATGAGCAGTTCTTC	CASSLALGREYNEQFF
TRBV6-5	NA	TRBJ2-4	NA	TGTGCCAGCAGTTACATCAGGGCAGCCATTCAGTACTTC	CASSYIRAAIQYF
TRBV29-1	NA	TRBJ1-1	NA	TGCAGCTCCAAAGACGCCCCCCACGGCACTGAAGCTTTCTTT	CSSKDAPHGTEAFF
TRBV12-3/TRBV12-4	NA	TRBJ2-7	NA	TGTGCCAGCAGTCCGGGACATTCGAGGGGAGGTTACGAGCAGTACTTC	CASSPGHSRGGYEQYF
TRBV20-1	NA	TRBJ2-4	NA	TGCAGTGCACGCGGGCCGGCCCAAAACATTCAGTACTTC	CSARGPAQNIQYF
TRBV27	NA	TRBJ2-7	once	TGTGCCAGCAGTCAAAGGAGGGGAGTAGCGGCTTACGAGCAGTACTTC	CASSQRRGVAAYEQYF
TRBV20-1	TRBD2	TRBJ2-7	NA	TGCAGTGCTAGGTCGTTGGGTATTAGCGGGAACGAGCGAACCCAGTACTTC	CSARSLGISGNERTQYF
TRBV20-1	NA	TRBJ2-7	NA	TGCAGTGCCCCCCGACCTGACTACGAGCAGTACTTC	CSAPRPDYEQYF
TRBV10-3	NA	TRBJ2-3	NA	TGTGCCATCGCCGGGCGTCCCCCTACGCAGTATTTT	CAIAGRPPTQYF
TRBV5-6	TRBD1	TRBJ1-2	few	TGTGCCAGCAGCTTGGGCAGGGGGCTTAACTATGGCTACACCTTC	CASSLGRGLNYGYTF
TRBV7-9	TRBD2	TRBJ2-3	NA	TGTGCCAGCACACAACCGGGACTAGCGGGGCGCAGCACAGATACGCAGTATTTT	CASTQPGLAGRSTDTQYF
TRBV10-3	NA	TRBJ2-1	NA	TGTGCCATCAGTGCACGCGGGGTATACAATGAGCAGTTCTTC	CAISARGVYNEQFF
TRBV20-1	NA	TRBJ2-5	few	TGCAGTGCTAGATCCCAAGAGACCCAGTACTTC	CSARSQETQYF
TRBV7-2	TRBD2	TRBJ2-3	NA	TGTGCCAGCAGCGCTTCTAGCGGGAGGGGCACAGATACGCAGTATTTT	CASSASSGRGTDTQYF
TRBV29-1	NA	TRBJ2-5	NA	TGCAGCGTTCAAATTCTCGGGGAGCAGTACTTC	CSVQILGEQYF
TRBV7-2	NA	TRBJ2-7	NA	TGTGCCAGCAGCTTAGGTGGCTCCCTCCTTGGCGAGCAGTACTTC	CASSLGGSLLGEQYF
TRBV20-1	NA	TRBJ2-7	NA	TGCAGTGCTTCCAATACAGGAGCCTACGAGCAGTACTTC	CSASNTGAYEQYF
TRBV6-5	NA	TRBJ2-7	NA	TGTGCCAGCAGTTACGCTCCCCCACGCGAGCAGTACTTC	CASSYAPPREQYF
TRBV15	NA	TRBJ2-5	NA	TGTGCCACCAGCAGAGGTCAGAAAGAGACCCAGTACTTC	CATSRGQKETQYF
TRBV6-2/TRBV6-3	TRBD1	TRBJ2-1	NA	TGTGCCAGCAGTTTGGACAGGGGGCGCCCCGTCTCGAGCTGGAATGAGCAGTTCTTC	CASSLDRGRPVSSWNEQFF
TRBV11-2	NA	TRBJ2-3	NA	TGTGCCAGCAGCTCTTCCCCGGGACTCGGGAATACGCAGTATTTT	CASSSSPGLGNTQYF
TRBV20-1	NA	TRBJ1-1	few	TGCAGTGCTAGAGATACCGCGGGGGGGCGCGACGAGAATGAAGCTTTCTTT	CSARDTAGGRDENEAFF
TRBV19	TRBD2	TRBJ2-5	NA	TGTGCCAGTAGTAACAGCGGGGGATTCCAAGAGACCCAGTACTTC	CASSNSGGFQETQYF
TRBV27	TRBD1	TRBJ1-2	few	TGTGCCAGCAGAAGGGACAGGGCCGGGCATGGCTACACCTTC	CASRRDRAGHGYTF
TRBV12-3/TRBV12-4	NA	TRBJ1-2	NA	TGTGCCAGCAGTGCTTCGGGGACTCAAGGCCTCTATGGCTACACCTTC	CASSASGTQGLYGYTF
TRBV20-1	NA	TRBJ2-3	few	TGCAGTGCTAGACGGGATTCTAGCACAGATACGCAGTATTTT	CSARRDSSTDTQYF
TRBV20-1	TRBD2	TRBJ2-7	NA	TGCAGTGCTTCCGGGTCTAGCGGGAGTGGGTACAATGAGCAGTACTTC	CSASGSSGSGYNEQYF
TRBV6-1	NA	TRBJ1-1	few	TGTGCCAGCAGTGAAGCCGAGGGAGCGGCTGAAGCTTTCTTT	CASSEAEGAAEAFF
TRBV20-1	TRBD1	TRBJ2-5	many	TGCAGTGCTAGTTTGCGACAGGGCAAAGAGACCCAGTACTTC	CSASLRQGKETQYF
TRBV4-2	NA	TRBJ2-7	NA	TGTGCCAGCAGCCAAGATTTGGACACTTTATACGAGCAGTACTTC	CASSQDLDTLYEQYF
TRBV7-2	TRBD1	TRBJ1-2	few	TGTGCCAGCAGCTTAGCCGGAGGACAGGGCCTTGGCTACACCTTC	CASSLAGGQGLGYTF
TRBV7-9	NA	TRBJ2-7	many	TGTGCCAGCAGTGGGGGGGACACCGGATACTACGAGCAGTACTTC	CASSGGDTGYYEQYF
TRBV29-1	NA	TRBJ2-1	NA	TGCAGCGTTGCGGTTAACGGGGGCAATGAGCAGTTCTTC	CSVAVNGGNEQFF
TRBV10-3	NA	TRBJ2-1	NA	TGTGCCATCAGTGAGCCCGATGGGGGCGATGAGCAGTTCTTC	CAISEPDGGDEQFF
TRBV29-1	NA	TRBJ2-3	NA	TGCAGCGTATGGGACCGTAGCACAGATACGCAGTATTTT	CSVWDRSTDTQYF
TRBV7-7	NA	TRBJ2-1	NA	TGTGCTAGCAGCTACGGACCATACAATGAGCAGTTCTTC	CASSYGPYNEQFF
TRBV7-8	NA	TRBJ2-2	NA	TGTGCCAGCAGCTTCAACGGGTACGGGGATTCCACCGGGGAGCTGTTTTTT	CASSFNGYGDSTGELFF
TRBV7-9	NA	TRBJ2-3	NA	TGTGCCAGCAGCCCCCCCATCTCGACTACTAGCACAGATACGCAGTATTTT	CASSPPISTTSTDTQYF
TRBV3-1	TRBD2	TRBJ2-5	NA	TGTGCCAGCAGCCACGCTAGCGGGGGGGCCCAAGAGACCCAGTACTTC	CASSHASGGAQETQYF
TRBV6-2/TRBV6-3	TRBD1	TRBJ1-2	NA	TGTGCCAGCAGATCGACAGGGAACAACTATGGCTACACCTTC	CASRSTGNNYGYTF
TRBV18	NA	TRBJ2-7	few	TGTGCCAGCTCGCAACTAACAGGGCGCACCTACGAGCAGTACTTC	CASSQLTGRTYEQYF
TRBV2	TRBD1	TRBJ1-5	NA	TGTGCCAGCCACAGGGGCCGATATCAGCCCCAGCATTTT	CASHRGRYQPQHF
TRBV18	TRBD1	TRBJ2-5	NA	TGTGCCAGCTCACCACCTCCAGGGGGAGAGACCCAGTACTTC	CASSPPPGGETQYF
TRBV7-9	NA	TRBJ1-2	NA	TGTGCCAGCAGCCTAGCGTCCGGCACCTCTAACTATGGCTACACCTTC	CASSLASGTSNYGYTF
TRBV2	TRBD1	TRBJ1-1	NA	TGTGCCAGCTTTGTGGGACAGTTGAACACTGAAGCTTTCTTT	CASFVGQLNTEAFF
TRBV7-9	TRBD1	TRBJ1-4	NA	TGTGCCAGCAGCGCCGGGACAGGGGGCAGAAATGAAAAACTGTTTTTT	CASSAGTGGRNEKLFF